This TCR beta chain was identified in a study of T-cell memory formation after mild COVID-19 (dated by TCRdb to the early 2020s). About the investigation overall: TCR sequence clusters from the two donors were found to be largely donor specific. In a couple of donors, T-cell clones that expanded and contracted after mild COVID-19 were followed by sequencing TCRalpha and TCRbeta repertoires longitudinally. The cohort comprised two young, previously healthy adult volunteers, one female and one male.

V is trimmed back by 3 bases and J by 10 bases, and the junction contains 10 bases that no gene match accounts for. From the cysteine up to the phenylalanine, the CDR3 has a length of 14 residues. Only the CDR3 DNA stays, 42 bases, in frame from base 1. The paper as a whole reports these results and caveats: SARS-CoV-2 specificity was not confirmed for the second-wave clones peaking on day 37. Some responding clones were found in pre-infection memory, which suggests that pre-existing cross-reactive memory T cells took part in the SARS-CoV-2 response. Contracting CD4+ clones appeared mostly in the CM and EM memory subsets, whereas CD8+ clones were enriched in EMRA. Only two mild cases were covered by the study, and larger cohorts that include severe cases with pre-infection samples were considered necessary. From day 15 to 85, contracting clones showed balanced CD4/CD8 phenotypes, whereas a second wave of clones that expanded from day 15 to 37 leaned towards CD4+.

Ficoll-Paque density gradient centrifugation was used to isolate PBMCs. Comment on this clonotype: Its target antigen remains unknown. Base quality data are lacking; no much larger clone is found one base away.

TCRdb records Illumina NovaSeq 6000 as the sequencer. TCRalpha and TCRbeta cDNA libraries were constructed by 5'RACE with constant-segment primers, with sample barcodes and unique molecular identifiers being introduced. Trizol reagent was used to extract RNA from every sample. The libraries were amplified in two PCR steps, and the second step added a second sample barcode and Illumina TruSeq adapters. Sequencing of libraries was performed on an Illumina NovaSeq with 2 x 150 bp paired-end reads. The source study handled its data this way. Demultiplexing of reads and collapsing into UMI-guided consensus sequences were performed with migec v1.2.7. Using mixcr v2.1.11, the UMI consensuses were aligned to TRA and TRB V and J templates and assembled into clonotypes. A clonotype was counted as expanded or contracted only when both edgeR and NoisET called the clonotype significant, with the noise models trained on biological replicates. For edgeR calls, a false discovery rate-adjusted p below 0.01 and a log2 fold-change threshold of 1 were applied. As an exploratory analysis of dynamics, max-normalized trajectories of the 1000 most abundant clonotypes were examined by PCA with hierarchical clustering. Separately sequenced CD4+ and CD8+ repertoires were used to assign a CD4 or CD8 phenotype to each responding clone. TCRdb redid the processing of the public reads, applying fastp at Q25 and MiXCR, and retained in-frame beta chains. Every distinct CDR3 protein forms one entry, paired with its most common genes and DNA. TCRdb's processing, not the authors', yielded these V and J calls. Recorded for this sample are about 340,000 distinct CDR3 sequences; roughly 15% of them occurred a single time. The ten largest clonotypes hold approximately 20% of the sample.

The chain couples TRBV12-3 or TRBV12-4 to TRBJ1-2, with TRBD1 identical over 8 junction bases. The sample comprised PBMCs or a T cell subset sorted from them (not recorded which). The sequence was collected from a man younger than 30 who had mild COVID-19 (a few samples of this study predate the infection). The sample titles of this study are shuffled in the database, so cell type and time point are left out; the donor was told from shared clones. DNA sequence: TGTGCCAGCAGTTTCGGAGGGACAGGCTCGCACTACACCTTC. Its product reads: CASSFGGTGSHYTF.